The present T cell receptor (beta chain) was sequenced within a study of identical twins. With 6 bases removed from V and 1 base from J, the gap between germline ends came to 16 bases. In germline, CDR1 is DFQATT, CDR2 SNEGSKA (reference sequence). The CDR3 has 15 residues. Healthy Caucasian donors formed the entire cohort. This clonotype was detected a few times. Its antigen remains unknown. Study conclusions and caveats: Cord blood beta clonotypes that were abundant carried fewer insertions, and memory repertoires showed no such trend.

Each CDR3 protein gets one entry after TCRdb re-called the 5' RACE reads with MiXCR. This sample yields hundreds of thousands of distinct CDR3 sequences, of which roughly 18% are seen a single time; about an eighth belongs to the top ten. The same data also contributed to another study, on T cells expressing NK-cell markers. That source adds: Sorted T-cell subsets CD3+CD56+NKG2C+, CD3+CD56+NKG2C- and CD3+CD56-NKG2C+ were TCR beta-sequenced. Sequencing covered eight donors, seven HCMV-seropositive and one seronegative.

Sequencing was carried out using PBMCs. This rearrangement joins TRBV20-1 to TRBJ2-4; possibly TRBD2 for D (6 bases). This receptor was identified in a young woman in good health. Here the CDR3 DNA reads TGCAGTGCCCGAGTGGAGGGGACTGCCAAAAACATTCAGTACTTC. Amino acids: CSARVEGTAKNIQYF.